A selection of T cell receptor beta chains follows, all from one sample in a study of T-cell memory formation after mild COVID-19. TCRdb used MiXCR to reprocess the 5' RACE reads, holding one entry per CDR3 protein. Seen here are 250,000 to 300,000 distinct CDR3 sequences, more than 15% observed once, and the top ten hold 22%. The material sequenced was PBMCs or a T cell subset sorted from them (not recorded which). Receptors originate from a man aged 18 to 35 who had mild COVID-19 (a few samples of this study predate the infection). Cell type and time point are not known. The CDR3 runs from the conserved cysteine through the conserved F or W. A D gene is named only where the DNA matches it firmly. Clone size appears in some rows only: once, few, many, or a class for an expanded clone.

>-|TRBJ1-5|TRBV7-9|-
TGTGCCAGCAGCCCCAACAGGGCCGGGCAGCCCCAGCATTTT
CASSPNRAGQPQHF
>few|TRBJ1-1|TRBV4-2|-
TGTGCCAGCAGCCAAGTCGCTCTGGCCATGAACACTGAAGCTTTCTTT
CASSQVALAMNTEAFF
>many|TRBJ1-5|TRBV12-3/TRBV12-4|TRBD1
TGTGCCAGCAGAGCCGACAGGGTGGACGGACAGCCCCAGCATTTT
CASRADRVDGQPQHF
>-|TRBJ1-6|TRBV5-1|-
TGCGCCAGCAGCCCACGACCCGGACAGATCTATAATTCACCCCTCCACTTT
CASSPRPGQIYNSPLHF
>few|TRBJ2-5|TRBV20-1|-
TGCAGTGCGGGAACGGGACTCGGGAAGACCCAGTACTTC
CSAGTGLGKTQYF
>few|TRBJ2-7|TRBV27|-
TGTGCCAGCAAGGGGACTGGTTCCTACGAGCAGTACTTC
CASKGTGSYEQYF
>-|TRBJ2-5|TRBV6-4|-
TGTGCCAGCACTGTTCCTCCCGACGGACAAGAGACCCAGTACTTC
CASTVPPDGQETQYF
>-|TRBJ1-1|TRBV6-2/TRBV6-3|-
TGTGCCAGCAGTTACTCGAGCCAGAACCGATACACTGAAGCTTTCTTT
CASSYSSQNRYTEAFF
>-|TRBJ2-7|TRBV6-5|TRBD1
TGTGCCAGCACCAACAGGAAGGACAGGGCCTACGAGCAGTACTTC
CASTNRKDRAYEQYF
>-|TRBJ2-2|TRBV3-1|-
TGTGCCAGCAGCCAAGTTGGTGTGAACACCGGGGAGCTGTTTTTT
CASSQVGVNTGELFF
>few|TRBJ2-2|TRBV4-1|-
TGCGCCAGCAGCCACTACTTCTTTGAGGACGGGGAGCTGTTTTTT
CASSHYFFEDGELFF
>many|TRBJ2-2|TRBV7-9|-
TGTGCCAGCAGCTTAGGACTTGAGGTTCTTACCACCGGGGAGCTGTTTTTT
CASSLGLEVLTTGELFF
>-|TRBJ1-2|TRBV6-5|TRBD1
TGTGCCAGCAGTTACCGGCGGCAGGGGGTTGTCTATGGCTACACCTTC
CASSYRRQGVVYGYTF
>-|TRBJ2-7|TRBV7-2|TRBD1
TGTGCCAGCAGCAAGCAGGGACAGGGAGTTCGCGAGCAGTACTTC
CASSKQGQGVREQYF
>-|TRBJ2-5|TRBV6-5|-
TGTGCCAGCAGTTACTCCTCGAGGTCCAGGGGCGGAGAGACCCAGTACTTC
CASSYSSRSRGGETQYF
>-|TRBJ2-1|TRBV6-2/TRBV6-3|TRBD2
TGTGCCAGCAGTTACGGCCTAGCGGGGGGATTCAATGAGCAGTTCTTC
CASSYGLAGGFNEQFF
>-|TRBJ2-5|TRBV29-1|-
TGCAGCGTTGGAGGTAGCGCCGGCGAGACCCAGTACTTC
CSVGGSAGETQYF
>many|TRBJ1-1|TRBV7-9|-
TGTGCCAGCAGTTCCAGGAACACTGAAGCTTTCTTT
CASSSRNTEAFF
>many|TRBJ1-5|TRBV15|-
TGTGCCACCAGCAGAGCAGATCAGCCCCAGCATTTT
CATSRADQPQHF
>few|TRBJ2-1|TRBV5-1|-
TGCGCCAGCAGCTGGGGGGACTCCTACAATGAGCAGTTCTTC
CASSWGDSYNEQFF